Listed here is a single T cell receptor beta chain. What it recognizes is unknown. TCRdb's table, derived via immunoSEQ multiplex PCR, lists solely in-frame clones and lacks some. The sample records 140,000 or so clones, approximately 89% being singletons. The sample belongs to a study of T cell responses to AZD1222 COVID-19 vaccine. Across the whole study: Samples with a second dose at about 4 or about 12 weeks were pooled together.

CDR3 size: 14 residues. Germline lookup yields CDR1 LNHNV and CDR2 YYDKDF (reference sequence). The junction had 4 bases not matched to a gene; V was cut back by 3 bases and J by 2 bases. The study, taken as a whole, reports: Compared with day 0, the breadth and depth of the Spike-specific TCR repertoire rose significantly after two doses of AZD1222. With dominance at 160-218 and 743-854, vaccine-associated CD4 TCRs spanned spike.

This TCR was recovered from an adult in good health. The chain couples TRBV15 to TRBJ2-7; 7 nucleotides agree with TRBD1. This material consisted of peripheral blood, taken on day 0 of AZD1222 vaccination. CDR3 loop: CATSRAGTAYEQYF. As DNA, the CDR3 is TGTGCCACCAGCAGGGCCGGGACAGCCTACGAGCAGTACTTC. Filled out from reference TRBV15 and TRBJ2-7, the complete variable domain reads DAMVIQNPRYQVTQFGKPVTLSCSQTLNHNVMYWYQQKSSQAPKLLFHYYDKDFNNEADTPDNFQSRRPNTSFCFLDIRSPGLGDTAMYLCATSRAGTAYEQYFGPGTRLTVT.